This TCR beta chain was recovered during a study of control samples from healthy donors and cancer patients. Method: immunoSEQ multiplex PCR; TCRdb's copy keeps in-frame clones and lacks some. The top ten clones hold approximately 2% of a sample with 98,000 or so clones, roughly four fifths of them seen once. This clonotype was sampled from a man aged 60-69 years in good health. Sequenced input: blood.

CDR3 residues: CASSTSTSGVEQFF. The CDR3 region has the DNA TGTGCCAGCAGCACCTCTACTAGCGGGGTCGAGCAGTTCTTC. This rearrangement joins TRBV11-2 to TRBJ2-1; TRBD2 agrees at 10 bases. Germline V gene sequence: CDR1 SGHAT, CDR2 FQNNGV. CDR3 length: 14 residues. V gave up 5 bases and J gave up 10 bases; unmatched junction bases: 8. The full variable domain, with the rest looked up from reference TRBV11-2 and TRBJ2-1, is EAGVAQSPRYKIIEKRQSVAFWCNPISGHATLYWYQQILGQGPKLLIQFQNNGVVDDSQLPKDRFSAERLKGVDSTLKIQPAKLEDSAVYLCASSTSTSGVEQFFGPGTRLTVL.